The present entry profiles one T cell receptor (beta chain) with its context. Its antigen is not identified. This entry belongs to a study of persistence of HIV-infected CD4 T cells. Whole-study context: Blood samples, up to roughly 200 mL, came from multiple time points, except a couple of leukapheresis donors sampled once.

The libraries were made with immunoSEQ version 4 in survey mode. TCRdb's copy holds only in-frame clones and misses some; the assay was immunoSEQ multiplex PCR. The profile covers 30,000 to 35,000 clones, with roughly 82% appearing a single time and over 15% taken by the ten largest. Cells were stimulated with overlapping HIV-1 Gag 15-mer peptides. CD40L/CD69 double-negative CD45RO-high memory CD4+ T cells were collected. CD4+ T cell counts exceeded 400 cells/uL; CMV serology was positive. PBMCs were depleted of CD8+ T cells before stimulation. CDR3 size: 15 residues. The V and J ends lost 5 bases and 6 bases respectively, with 17 bases between them. Germline V gene sequence: CDR1 LGHDT, CDR2 YNNKEL (reference sequence).

This sequence joins TRBV3-1 (or the pseudogene TRBV3-2) and TRBJ1-5; D gene ambiguous. This sequence originates from an adult woman with HIV who was CMV-seropositive. The sequenced sample was CD4+ T cells sorted from PBMCs after approximately 19-hour stimulation, obtained from a patient who received antiretroviral therapy. In nucleotides, the CDR3 is TGTGCCAGCAGCTATACTTCAGGCGTAGGTCAGCCCCAGCATTTT. The encoded protein is CASSYTSGVGQPQHF.